Described below is a single TCR beta chain sequence and its context. TCRdb analysed the 5' RACE reads with MiXCR anew, one entry per CDR3 protein. Altogether about 30,000 distinct CDR3 sequences are present, about 17% being singletons, with the ten largest covering 4.5% to 5%. CDR1 and CDR2 (germline): SEHNR, FQNEAQ (reference sequence). This CDR3 is built from 15 residues. Trimming shortened V by 3 bases and J by 5 bases, and 16 bases separated the two germline ends. These data originate in a study of neurological immune-mediated disorders. Time point denoted: technical triplicate 3. The clonotype originates from a female donor with HTLV-1-associated myelopathy (HAM/TSP). Specimen: CD4+ T cells from blood. This chain uses TRBV7-9 with TRBJ2-5; D might be TRBD1 or TRBD2, each matching 5 bases. This CDR3 reads CASSFSLGDLETQYF. CDR3 DNA: TGTGCCAGCAGCTTTTCCCTGGGGGATTTGGAGACCCAGTACTTC.